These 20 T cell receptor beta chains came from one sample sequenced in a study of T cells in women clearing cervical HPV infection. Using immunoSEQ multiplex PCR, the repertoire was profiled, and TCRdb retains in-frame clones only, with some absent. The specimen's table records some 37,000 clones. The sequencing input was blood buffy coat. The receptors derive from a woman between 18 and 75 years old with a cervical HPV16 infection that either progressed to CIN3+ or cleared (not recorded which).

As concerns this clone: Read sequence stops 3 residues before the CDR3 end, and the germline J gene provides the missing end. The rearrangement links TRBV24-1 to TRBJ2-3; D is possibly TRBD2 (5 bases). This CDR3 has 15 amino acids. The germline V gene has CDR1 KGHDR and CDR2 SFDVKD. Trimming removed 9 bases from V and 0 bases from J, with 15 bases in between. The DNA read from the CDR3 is TGTGCCACCGACCGAGGCGGACTTAGCACAGATACG. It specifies CATDRGGLSTDT. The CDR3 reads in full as CATDRGGLSTDTQYF.

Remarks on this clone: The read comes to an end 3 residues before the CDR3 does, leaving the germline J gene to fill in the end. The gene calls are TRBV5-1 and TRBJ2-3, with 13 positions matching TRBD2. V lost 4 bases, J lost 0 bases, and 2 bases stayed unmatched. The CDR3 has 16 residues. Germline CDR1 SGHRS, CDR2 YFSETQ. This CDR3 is CASSEGLAGSTDTQYF. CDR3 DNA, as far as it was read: TGCGCCAGCAGCGAGGGACTAGCGGGGAGCACAGATACG.

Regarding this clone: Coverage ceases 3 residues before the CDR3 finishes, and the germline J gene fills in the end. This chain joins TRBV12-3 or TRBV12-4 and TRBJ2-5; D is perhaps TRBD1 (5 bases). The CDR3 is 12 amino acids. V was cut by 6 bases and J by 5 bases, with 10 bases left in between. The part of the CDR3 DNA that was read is TGTGCCAGCAGAAGGGGTGGGGAGACC. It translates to CASRRGGET. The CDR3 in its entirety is CASRRGGETQYF.

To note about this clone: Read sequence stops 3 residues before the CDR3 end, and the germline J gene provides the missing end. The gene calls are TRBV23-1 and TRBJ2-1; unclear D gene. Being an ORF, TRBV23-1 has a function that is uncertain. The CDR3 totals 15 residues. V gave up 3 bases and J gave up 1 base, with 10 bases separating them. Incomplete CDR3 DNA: TGCGCCAGCAGTCAGGCCGACAAATCCTACAATGAG. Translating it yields CASSQADKSYNE. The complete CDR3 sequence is CASSQADKSYNEQFF.

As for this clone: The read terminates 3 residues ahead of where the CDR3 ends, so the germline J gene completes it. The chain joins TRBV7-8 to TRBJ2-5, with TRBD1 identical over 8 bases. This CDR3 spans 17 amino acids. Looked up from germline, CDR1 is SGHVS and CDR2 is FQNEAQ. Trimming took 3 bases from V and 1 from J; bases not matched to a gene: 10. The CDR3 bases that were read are TGTGCCAGCAGCTTGGCGACAGGGGCGCGAGTCCAAGAGACC. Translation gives CASSLATGARVQET. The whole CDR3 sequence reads CASSLATGARVQETQYF.

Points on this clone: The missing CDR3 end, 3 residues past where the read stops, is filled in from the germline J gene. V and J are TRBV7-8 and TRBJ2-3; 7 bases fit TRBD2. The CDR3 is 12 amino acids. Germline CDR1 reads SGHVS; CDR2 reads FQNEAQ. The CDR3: CASSLAGGTQYF. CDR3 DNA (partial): TGTGCCAGCAGCTTAGCGGGGGGGACG. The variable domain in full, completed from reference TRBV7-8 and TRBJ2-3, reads GAGVSQSPRYKVAKRGQDVALRCDPISGHVSLFWYQQALGQGPEFLTYFQNEAQLDKSGLPSDRFFAERPEGSVSTLKIQRTQQEDSAVYLCASSLAGGTQYFGPGTRLTVL.

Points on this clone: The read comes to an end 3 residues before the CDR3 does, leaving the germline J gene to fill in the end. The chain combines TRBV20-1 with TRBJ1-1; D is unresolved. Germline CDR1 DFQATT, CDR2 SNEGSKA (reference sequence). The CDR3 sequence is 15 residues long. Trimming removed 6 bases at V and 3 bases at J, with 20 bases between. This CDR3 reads CSAKVRTLMDTEAFF. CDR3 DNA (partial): TGCAGTGCCAAAGTCAGGACTTTGATGGACACTGAA.

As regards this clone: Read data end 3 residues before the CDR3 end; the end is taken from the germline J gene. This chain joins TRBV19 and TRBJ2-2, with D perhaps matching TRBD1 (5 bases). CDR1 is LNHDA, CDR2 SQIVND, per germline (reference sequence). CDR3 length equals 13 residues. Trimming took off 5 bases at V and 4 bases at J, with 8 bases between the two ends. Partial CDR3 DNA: TGTGCCAGTAGTGTTGGGGCCACCGGGGAG. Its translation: CASSVGATGE. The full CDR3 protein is CASSVGATGELFF.

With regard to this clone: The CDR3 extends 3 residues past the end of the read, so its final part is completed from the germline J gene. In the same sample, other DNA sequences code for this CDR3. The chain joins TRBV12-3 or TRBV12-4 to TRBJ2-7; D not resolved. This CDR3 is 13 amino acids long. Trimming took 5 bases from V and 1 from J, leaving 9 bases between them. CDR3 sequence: CASSLSLSYEQYF. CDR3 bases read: TGTGCCAGCAGTCTTAGCCTATCCTACGAG.

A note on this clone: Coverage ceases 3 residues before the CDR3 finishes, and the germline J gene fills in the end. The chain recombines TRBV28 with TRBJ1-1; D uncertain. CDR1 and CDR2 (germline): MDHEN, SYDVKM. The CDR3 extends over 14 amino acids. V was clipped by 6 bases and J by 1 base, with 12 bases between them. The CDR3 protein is CASSRLSENTEAFF. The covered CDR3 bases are TGTGCCAGCAGCCGACTGTCAGAGAACACTGAA.

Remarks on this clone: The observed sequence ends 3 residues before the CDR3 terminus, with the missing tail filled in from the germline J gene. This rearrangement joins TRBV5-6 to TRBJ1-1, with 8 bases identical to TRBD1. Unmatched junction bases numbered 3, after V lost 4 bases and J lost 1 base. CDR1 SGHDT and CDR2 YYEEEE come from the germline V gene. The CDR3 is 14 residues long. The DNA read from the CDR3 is TGTGCCAGCAGCCCGACAGGGGAGAACACTGAA. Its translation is CASSPTGENTE. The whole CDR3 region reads CASSPTGENTEAFF.

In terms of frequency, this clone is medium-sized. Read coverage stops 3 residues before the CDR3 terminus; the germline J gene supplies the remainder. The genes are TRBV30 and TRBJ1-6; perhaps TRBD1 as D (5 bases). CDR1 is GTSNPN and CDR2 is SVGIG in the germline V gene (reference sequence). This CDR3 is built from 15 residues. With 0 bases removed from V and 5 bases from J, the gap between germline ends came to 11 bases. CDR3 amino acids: CAWSVQAGDNSPLHF. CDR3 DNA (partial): TGTGCCTGGAGTGTACAGGCGGGGGATAATTCACCC.

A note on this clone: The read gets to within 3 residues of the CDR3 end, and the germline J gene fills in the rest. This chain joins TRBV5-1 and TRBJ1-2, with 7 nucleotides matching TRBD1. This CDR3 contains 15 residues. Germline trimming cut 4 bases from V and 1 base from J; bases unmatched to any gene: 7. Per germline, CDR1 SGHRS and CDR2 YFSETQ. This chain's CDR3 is CASSPDRVGNYGYTF. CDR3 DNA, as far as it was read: TGCGCCAGCAGCCCCGACAGGGTCGGTAACTATGGC.

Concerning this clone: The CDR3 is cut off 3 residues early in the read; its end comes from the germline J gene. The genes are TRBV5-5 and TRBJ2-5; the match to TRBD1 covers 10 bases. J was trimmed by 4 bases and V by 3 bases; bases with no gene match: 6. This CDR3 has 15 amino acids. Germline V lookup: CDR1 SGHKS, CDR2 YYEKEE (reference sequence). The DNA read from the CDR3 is TGTGCCAGCAGCTGGGGGGGACAGGGGACAGAGACC. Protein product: CASSWGGQGTET. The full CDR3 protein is CASSWGGQGTETQYF.

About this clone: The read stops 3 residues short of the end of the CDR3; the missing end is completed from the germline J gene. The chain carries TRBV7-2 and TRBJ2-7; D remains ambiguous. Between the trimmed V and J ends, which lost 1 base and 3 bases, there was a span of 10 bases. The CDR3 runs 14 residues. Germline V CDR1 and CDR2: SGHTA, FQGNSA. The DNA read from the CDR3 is TGTGCCAGCAGCTTAGGCGGCGCGGTCTACGAG. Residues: CASSLGGAVYE. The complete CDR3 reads CASSLGGAVYEQYF.

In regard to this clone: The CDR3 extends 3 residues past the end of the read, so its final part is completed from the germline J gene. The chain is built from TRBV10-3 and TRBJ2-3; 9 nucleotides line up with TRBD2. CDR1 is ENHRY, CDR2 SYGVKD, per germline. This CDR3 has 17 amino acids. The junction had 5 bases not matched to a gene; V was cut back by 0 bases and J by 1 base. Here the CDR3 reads CAISESMASGGTDTQYF. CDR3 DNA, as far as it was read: TGTGCCATCAGTGAGTCTATGGCTAGCGGGGGCACAGATACG.

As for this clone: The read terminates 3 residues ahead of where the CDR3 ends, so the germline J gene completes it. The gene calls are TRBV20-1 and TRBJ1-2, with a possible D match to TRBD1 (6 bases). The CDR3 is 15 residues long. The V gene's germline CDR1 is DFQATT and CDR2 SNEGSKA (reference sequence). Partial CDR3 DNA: TGCAGTGCTAGGGAAGGGGGTGGCAGCAATCAGCCC. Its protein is CSAREGGGSNQP. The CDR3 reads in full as CSAREGGGSNQPYTF.

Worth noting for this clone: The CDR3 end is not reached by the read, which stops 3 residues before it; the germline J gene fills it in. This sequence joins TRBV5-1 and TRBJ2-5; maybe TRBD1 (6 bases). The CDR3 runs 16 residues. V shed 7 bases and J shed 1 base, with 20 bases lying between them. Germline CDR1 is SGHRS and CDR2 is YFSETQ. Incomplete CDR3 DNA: TGCGCCAGCCGCCAACAGGGTCGTGGAGTCCAAGAGACC. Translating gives CASRQQGRGVQET. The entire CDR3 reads CASRQQGRGVQETQYF.

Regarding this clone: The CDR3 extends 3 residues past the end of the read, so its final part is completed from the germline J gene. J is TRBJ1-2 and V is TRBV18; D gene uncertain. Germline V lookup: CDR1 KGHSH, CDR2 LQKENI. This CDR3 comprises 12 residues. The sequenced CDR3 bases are TGTGCCAGCTCACAATCCGCGGGCGAC. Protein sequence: CASSQSAGD. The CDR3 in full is CASSQSAGDYTF. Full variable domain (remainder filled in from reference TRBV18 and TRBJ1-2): NAGVMQNPRHLVRRRGQEARLRCSPMKGHSHVYWYRQLPEEGLKFMVYLQKENIIDESGMPKERFSAEFPKEGPSILRIQQVVRGDSAAYFCASSQSAGDYTFGSGTRLTVV.

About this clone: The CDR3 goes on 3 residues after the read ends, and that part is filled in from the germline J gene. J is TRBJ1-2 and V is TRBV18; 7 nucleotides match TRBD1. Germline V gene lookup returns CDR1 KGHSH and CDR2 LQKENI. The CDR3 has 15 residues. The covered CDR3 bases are TGTGCCAGCTCACCAGGGACAGCAGCCACAGATACC. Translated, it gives CASSPGTAATDT. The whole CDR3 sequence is CASSPGTAATDTYTF.